This T cell receptor beta chain was sequenced during a study of blood T cell repertoires in COVID-19 (dated by TCRdb to the early 2020s). With respect to the entire study: The collaborator samples originated in the United States, Italy and Spain and spanned the acute and convalescent phases of COVID-19. The repertoires were made available in a free public database intended to serve as a resource for research on the immune response to SARS-CoV-2. The samples were drawn from two sources: the first 160 participants of the ongoing ImmuneRACE study, and fewer than 1,500 subjects contributed by 6 global collaborators. The dataset comprised deeply sampled blood TCRbeta repertoires from subjects exposed to, actively infected with, or recovered from COVID-19. The material from the prospective study consisted of cDNA or gDNA derived from T cells, B-cell-depleted T cells, or PBMCs. Where HLA class I and class II types were available, the types were taken from metadata supplied by the sample provider, not from assay-based typing. The sample metadata nearly always contained a de-identified subject ID, COVID-19 status, age in years and sex.

The CDR3, from cysteine to phenylalanine, totals 13 residues. The entry retains the CDR3 DNA only, 39 bases that are in frame from base 1. At the junction V is shortened by 1 base and J by 5 bases, with 11 bases in between. Looking up the germline V gene (reference sequence) yields CDR1 GTSNPN and CDR2 SVGIG. TCRbeta CDR3 regions were amplified from genomic DNA using the immunoSEQ Assay, a bias-controlled multiplex PCR. The published analysis was carried out like this. Nucleated cell counts per sample were estimated from amplification of reference gene primers within the assay. Sequence reads were collapsed and filtered to measure the absolute abundance of every unique TCRbeta CDR3 rearrangement. For each sample, productive Simpson clonality was calculated as the square root of Simpson's diversity index across productive rearrangements. This is the immuneACCESS table as TCRdb keeps it, with only in-frame sequences that have V and J called. A part of the clones is gone; compared with another copy, unresolved V genes explain less than half, and the rest is unexplained. The V and J calls and clone size are taken from that table; D and trimming were inferred from the DNA. Recorded for this sample are about 53,000 clones; roughly 88% of them occurred a single time. The ten largest clones add up to less than 3.5% of the sample.

In the case of this clone: This receptor's antigen is unknown. No qualities accompany the bases; no much larger clone lies one base away.

Whole blood was collected in K2EDTA tubes by collaborating institutions according to the institutions' own protocols. For TCRbeta analysis, collaborator samples were shipped as frozen whole blood, as isolated PBMCs, or as DNA extracted from either sample type. What the study reported, not specific to this receptor: How much clinical and demographic metadata was included differed by source and by participant, and the metadata was provided uncurated.

The specimen sequenced was peripheral blood. The sequence is built from TRBV30 and TRBJ1-1, with no confident D gene call. The TCR sequence derives from a man older than 75 with acute or convalescent COVID-19. Here the CDR3 is given as CAWSAPEVTEAFF. The DNA sequence follows: TGTGCCTGGAGTGCGCCGGAGGTAACTGAAGCTTTCTTT.